This T cell receptor (beta chain) was sequenced for a study of T cell repertoires in cytomegalovirus infection. Notes on the study in general: Dominant in the ex vivo response were TCR beta clonotypes restricted by HLA-C and specific for CMV. Summed public TCR beta family frequency identified CMV carriers bearing the relevant HLA.

The table lists this clonotype with many counts. Its antigen is as yet unknown. Germline CDR1 reads ENHRY; CDR2 reads SYGVKD. The V gene lost 2 bases and the J gene lost 1 base, with 2 bases spanning the gap. The CDR3 sequence is 12 residues long. TCRdb redid the calling of the reads with MiXCR, one entry per CDR3 protein. Seen here are more than 75,000 distinct CDR3 sequences, around 3.4% observed once, and the top ten hold approximately 4.6%. Sequencing used PBMCs. The gene calls are TRBV10-3 and TRBJ2-5; D is unclear. This clonotype was obtained from a human donor in good health (CMV status not recorded). Some clones in this sample may be carry-over from other donors' samples. This CDR3 is CAISEGQETQYF. The DNA of the CDR3 is TGTGCCATCAGTGAGGGCCAAGAGACCCAGTACTTC.